These T cell receptor beta chains were read from a single sample in a study of response to subunit inactivated influenza vaccine. Using its own MiXCR run on the RT-PCR reads, TCRdb lists one record per CDR3 protein. This sample has about half a million distinct CDR3 sequences, with about a tenth found just once. The material was PBMCs from blood, obtained roughly 48 days after vaccination. All receptors come from a man aged 45-65 years who received an inactivated influenza vaccine. Both conserved end residues are part of each CDR3. D genes are given only for firm matches. Clone size, where shown, is once, few, many, or a class for clones that have expanded.

V,D,size,J,CDR3,DNA
TRBV4-3,TRBD1,once,TRBJ2-5,CASSTATGTQETQYF,TGCGCCAGCAGCACCGCGACAGGGACCCAAGAGACCCAGTACTTC
TRBV5-1,.,few,TRBJ2-5,CASSPGRRRSLETQYF,TGCGCCAGCAGCCCGGGACGAAGGAGGTCCCTAGAGACCCAGTACTTC
TRBV20-1,TRBD2,many,TRBJ2-1,CSARDPAGGYDEQFF,TGCAGTGCTAGAGACCCAGCGGGAGGGTACGATGAGCAGTTCTTC
TRBV5-1,TRBD2,once,TRBJ2-1,CASSYSGTSGRGLDGELFF,TGCGCCAGCAGCTACTCCGGGACTAGCGGGAGGGGGCTGGACGGTGAGCTGTTCTTC
TRBV6-1,.,few,TRBJ1-2,CASTHSGGVNYGYTF,TGTGCCAGCACCCACTCGGGAGGGGTTAACTATGGCTACACCTTC
TRBV25-1,TRBD1,.,TRBJ2-1,CASGTGNEQFF,TGTGCCAGCGGGACAGGGAATGAGCAGTTCTTC
TRBV6-2/TRBV6-3,.,.,TRBJ2-1,CASSYRASPEQFF,TGTGCCAGCAGTTACCGTGCTAGCCCTGAGCAGTTCTTC
TRBV12-3/TRBV12-4,.,many,TRBJ1-2,CASSFRVTNYGYTF,TGTGCCAGCAGTTTTAGGGTGACCAACTATGGCTACACCTTC
TRBV5-6,TRBD2,few,TRBJ2-1,CASSFGTSYEQFF,TGTGCCAGCAGCTTCGGGACTAGTTATGAGCAGTTCTTC
TRBV20-1,TRBD2,many,TRBJ2-2,CSAPLGAGGLTGELFF,TGCAGTGCGCCCCTGGGAGCGGGAGGCCTCACCGGGGAGCTGTTTTTT
TRBV12-3/TRBV12-4,TRBD1,many,TRBJ1-2,CASSLGLGGQQGATIRGYTF,TGTGCCAGCAGTTTAGGGCTTGGGGGTCAGCAGGGGGCTACTATCCGTGGCTACACCTTC
TRBV5-1,TRBD1,.,TRBJ2-2,CASSLPGTGNTGELFF,TGCGCCAGCAGCTTGCCCGGGACAGGGAACACCGGGGAGCTGTTTTTT
TRBV5-4,.,.,TRBJ1-6,CASSPQRVGNSPLHF,TGTGCCAGCAGTCCCCAACGGGTGGGGAATTCACCCCTCCACTTT
TRBV5-5,TRBD2,few,TRBJ2-1,CASSFLAGDRNEQFF,TGTGCCAGCAGCTTCCTAGCGGGGGACCGCAATGAGCAGTTCTTC
TRBV20-1,.,.,TRBJ2-3,CSARDKLATDTQYF,TGCAGTGCTAGAGATAAACTAGCCACAGATACGCAGTATTTT
TRBV14,.,.,TRBJ2-5,CASSQDSGEETQYF,TGTGCCAGCAGCCAAGATTCAGGGGAAGAGACCCAGTACTTC
TRBV4-1,TRBD2,.,TRBJ2-2,CASSQEALAGGTGELFF,TGCGCCAGCAGCCAAGAAGCCCTAGCGGGGGGGACCGGGGAGCTGTTTTTT
TRBV5-1,.,few,TRBJ1-2,CASSLAGHGYTF,TGCGCCAGCAGCTTGGCAGGGCATGGCTACACCTTC
TRBV7-2,.,many,TRBJ2-5,CASSPNIGETQYF,TGTGCCAGCAGCCCAAATATCGGAGAGACCCAGTACTTC
TRBV28,.,.,TRBJ1-6,CASSLGTSNSPLHF,TGTGCCAGCAGTTTAGGGACATCCAATTCACCCCTCCACTTT
TRBV20-1,TRBD2,few,TRBJ2-1,CSARDGGVNNEQFF,TGCAGTGCTAGAGATGGGGGGGTTAACAATGAGCAGTTCTTC
TRBV5-1,TRBD2,many,TRBJ2-3,CASCLTSGSTDTQYF,TGCGCCAGCTGCTTGACTAGCGGTAGCACAGATACGCAGTATTTT
TRBV6-2/TRBV6-3,TRBD1,few,TRBJ1-1,CASRPDRRHAFF,TGTGCCAGCAGGCCGGACAGGAGACACGCTTTCTTT
TRBV12-3/TRBV12-4,.,few,TRBJ2-2,CASSLDGLNTGELFF,TGTGCCAGCAGTTTAGATGGCCTCAACACCGGGGAGCTGTTTTTT
TRBV5-6,.,few,TRBJ1-1,CASSLGPVMNTEAFF,TGTGCCAGCAGCTTGGGTCCTGTTATGAACACTGAAGCTTTCTTT
TRBV14,.,.,TRBJ1-2,CASSRLPGAGYGYTF,TGTGCCAGCAGCCGCCTTCCGGGGGCAGGATATGGCTACACCTTC
TRBV20-1,TRBD2,many,TRBJ2-1,CSASAGTSIHNEQFF,TGCAGTGCTTCCGCCGGGACTAGTATCCACAATGAGCAGTTCTTC
TRBV20-1,.,many,TRBJ1-2,CSAIPTSANYGYTF,TGCAGTGCTATACCAACCTCCGCCAACTATGGCTACACCTTC
TRBV6-1,.,.,TRBJ1-3,CASSAPGHRSGNTIYF,TGTGCCAGCAGTGCTCCGGGACACCGTTCTGGAAACACCATATATTTT
TRBV4-1,TRBD1,many,TRBJ1-2,CASSQDPGQGEFGYTF,TGCGCCAGCAGCCAAGATCCGGGACAGGGGGAGTTCGGCTACACCTTC
TRBV3-1,TRBD2,few,TRBJ2-1,CASSQTPTSGEPWGNEQFF,TGTGCCAGCAGCCAAACCCCGACTAGCGGGGAGCCTTGGGGGAATGAGCAGTTCTTC
TRBV6-1,.,few,TRBJ2-3,CASSEGRVADTQYF,TGTGCCAGCAGTGAAGGCAGGGTCGCAGATACGCAGTATTTT
TRBV20-1,.,.,TRBJ1-1,CSALDRLNTEAFF,TGCAGTGCCCTCGACAGATTGAACACTGAAGCTTTCTTT
TRBV7-9,.,.,TRBJ2-3,CASSDNWGDTQYF,TGTGCCAGCAGCGACAATTGGGGAGATACGCAGTATTTT
TRBV12-3/TRBV12-4,.,many,TRBJ1-1,CASSLAFEAFF,TGTGCCAGCAGTTTAGCGTTTGAAGCTTTCTTT
TRBV4-3,.,many,TRBJ2-7,CASSQEGDTSSYEQYF,TGCGCCAGCAGCCAAGAAGGGGACACGAGCTCCTACGAGCAGTACTTC
TRBV3-1,.,.,TRBJ2-1,CASSQDLATTPNEQFF,TGTGCCAGCAGCCAAGATCTGGCAACCACCCCCAATGAGCAGTTCTTC
TRBV28,TRBD2,few,TRBJ2-7,CASSESLAGAYEQYF,TGTGCCAGCAGCGAATCGCTAGCGGGGGCCTACGAGCAGTACTTC
TRBV6-5,.,few,TRBJ2-2,CASSYTSLPLGTGELFF,TGTGCCAGCAGTTACACTAGCCTTCCTTTGGGCACCGGGGAGCTGTTTTTT
TRBV28,TRBD2,few,TRBJ2-3,CASSLNSGALRDTQYF,TGTGCCAGCAGTTTAAATAGCGGGGCCCTCAGAGATACGCAGTATTTT
TRBV12-3/TRBV12-4,.,many,TRBJ2-5,CASSFRGFQETQYF,TGTGCCAGCAGTTTTCGTGGATTCCAAGAGACCCAGTACTTC
TRBV29-1,TRBD2,.,TRBJ2-1,CSVEAGVAGEQFF,TGCAGCGTGGAAGCGGGAGTCGCTGGTGAGCAGTTCTTC
TRBV7-2,.,.,TRBJ1-1,CASSLILANTEAFF,TGTGCCAGCAGCTTAATCCTGGCGAACACTGAAGCTTTCTTT
TRBV4-3,.,many,TRBJ2-5,CASSQRTEETQYF,TGCGCCAGCAGCCAACGTACAGAAGAGACCCAGTACTTC
TRBV7-9,TRBD1,.,TRBJ2-1,CASSVSGTGVDEQFF,TGTGCCAGCAGCGTATCCGGGACAGGGGTCGATGAGCAGTTCTTC
TRBV3-1,TRBD2,.,TRBJ2-3,CASSPTLAGAVDTQYF,TGTGCCAGCAGTCCTACCCTGGCGGGAGCGGTAGATACGCAGTATTTT
TRBV5-6,TRBD1,many,TRBJ1-6,CASSLASSGGLSSYNSPLHF,TGTGCCAGCAGCTTGGCGAGCTCAGGGGGTCTAAGCTCCTATAATTCACCCCTCCACTTT
TRBV6-2/TRBV6-3,.,many,TRBJ2-1,CASSYGAEVNEQFF,TGTGCCAGCAGTTACGGGGCCGAGGTTAATGAGCAGTTCTTC
TRBV7-2,TRBD1,many,TRBJ2-7,CASSYTGQPSYEQYF,TGTGCCAGCAGCTACACGGGACAGCCCTCCTACGAGCAGTACTTC